This T cell receptor beta chain came from a study of T-cell reconstitution after alpha-beta-depleted transplantation in children. General observations from the study: Recipient T cells and thymic progenitors that survived were the source of the high TCRbeta diversity seen at day 60 in some patients. At around two months after transplant, the alpha-beta T cells were reportedly derived from several hundred expanded clones that came from non-depleted graft cells. At one year after transplant, newly produced T cells mostly accounted for T-cell counts and diversity.

This clonotype appeared many times. No antigen is known for it. This CDR3 contains 17 residues. The V and J ends lost 5 bases and 3 bases respectively, with 21 bases between them. The germline V gene has CDR1 SGHRS and CDR2 YFSETQ. It was with unique molecular identifiers that the TCRbeta library was prepared. TCRdb used MiXCR to reprocess the PCR reads, holding one entry per CDR3 protein. The table has roughly 420,000 distinct CDR3 sequences, 15% to 20% seen once. Sample: PBMCs, mostly from graft donor cells, taken 360 days after TCRalphabeta/CD19-depleted stem cell transplant. The receptor was isolated from a boy in the first two years of life who had a stem cell transplant for Wiskott-Aldrich syndrome, so the T cells may come from the graft donor. The chain links TRBV5-1 to TRBJ2-1; TRBD2 is a possible D gene (5 bases). The CDR3 loop is CASRRGQGGRDYNEQFF. The DNA of the CDR3 is TGCGCCAGCAGGAGAGGGCAAGGAGGTAGGGACTACAATGAGCAGTTCTTC.